Shown below are 29 T cell receptor beta chains from a single sample sequenced in a study of OX40 agonist ivuxolimab in advanced cancers. The table came from immunoSEQ multiplex PCR; TCRdb's copy has only in-frame clones and leaves some out. The sample has 60,000 to 65,000 clones; 90% to 95% are singletons. The sample consisted of CD4+ or CD8+ T cells sorted from blood, taken in a trial of the OX40 agonist ivuxolimab. These receptors originate from an adult with an advanced solid tumor such as melanoma, head and neck, liver or kidney cancer.

The chain carries TRBV6-1 and TRBJ2-1; TRBD2 agrees at 8 bases. CDR1 is MNHNS and CDR2 is SASEGT in the germline V gene. J lost 0 bases, V lost 5 bases, and 3 bases had no gene match. The CDR3 extends over 15 amino acids. The CDR3: CASSPGLASYNEQFF. CDR3 in DNA: TGTGCCAGCAGTCCAGGACTAGCCTCCTACAATGAGCAGTTCTTC.

The DNA for the CDR3 is TGTGCCAGCAGCTTGGACCCCTCCGGGGAGCTGTTTTTT. It encodes CASSLDPSGELFF. The V gene is TRBV5-4, the J gene TRBJ2-2; the D is unclear. Between the trimmed V and J ends, which lost 0 bases and 6 bases, there was a span of 6 bases. The germline V gene encodes CDR1 SGHNT and CDR2 YYREEE (reference sequence). The CDR3 contains 13 residues.

This clone appeared a single time. V is TRBV11-2 and J is TRBJ2-1; 9 bases fit TRBD2. Germline V gene sequence: CDR1 SGHAT, CDR2 FQNNGV. The CDR3 runs 15 residues. The J segment lost 8 bases and the V segment lost 0 bases, leaving 5 bases of the junction unmatched. CDR3 nucleotide sequence: TGTGCCAGCAGCTTAGACGGACTAGCGATCGATGAGCAGTTCTTC. This sequence encodes CASSLDGLAIDEQFF.

The chain employs TRBV25-1 and TRBJ2-2; TRBD2 matches 13 bases. The ends lost 7 bases at V and 3 bases at J; junction bases unmatched: 5. This CDR3 spans 16 amino acids. Germline V CDR1 and CDR2: MGHDK, SYGVNS. This CDR3 is CASNSGTSGDTGELFF. In nucleotides, the CDR3 is TGTGCCAGCAATTCCGGGACTAGCGGGGACACCGGGGAGCTGTTTTTT.

The J gene is TRBJ1-2, the V gene TRBV2; maybe TRBD1 (6 bases). The germline CDR1 and CDR2 sequences are SNHLY and FYNNEI. CDR3 length: 15 residues. The V end lost 6 bases, the J end lost 3 bases, and 17 bases lay between the germline ends. The CDR3 DNA reads TGTGCCAGCAGCGTAGACGGACAGTCCCACTATGGCTACACCTTC. Amino acid sequence: CASSVDGQSHYGYTF.

The V and J genes are TRBV18 and TRBJ1-6; TRBD1 is a possible D gene (5 bases). The V gene's germline CDR1 is KGHSH and CDR2 LQKENI. The ends were cut back, 6 bases at V and 8 bases at J, with 14 bases in the middle. The CDR3 is 14 residues long. The CDR3 DNA follows: TGTGCCAGCTCCCCCGGCCAGGGCGATTCACCCCTCCACTTT. Residues: CASSPGQGDSPLHF.

CDR3 residues: CASSRRGEGRNQPQHF. CDR3 DNA: TGTGCCAGCAGCCGCAGGGGGGAGGGAAGGAATCAGCCCCAGCATTTT. The V call is TRBV27, the J call TRBJ1-5; TRBD1 matches 7 bases. This CDR3 contains 16 residues. The V and J ends lost 6 bases and 4 bases, in that order; junction bases with no gene match: 12. Looked up from germline, CDR1 is MNHEY and CDR2 is SMNVEV (reference sequence).

This sequence joins TRBV7-9 and TRBJ2-3; no clear D. CDR1 is SEHNR and CDR2 is FQNEAQ in the germline V gene (reference sequence). This CDR3 has 14 residues. Trimming removed 1 base at V and 2 bases at J, with 7 bases between. This CDR3 reads CASSLVQHTDTQYF. In DNA, the CDR3 is TGTGCCAGCAGCTTAGTCCAGCACACAGATACGCAGTATTTT.

The rearrangement joins TRBV28 to TRBJ1-2; D not certain. With 3 bases removed from V and 0 bases from J, the gap between germline ends came to 5 bases. The germline CDR1 and CDR2 sequences are MDHEN and SYDVKM. The CDR3 totals 13 residues. As DNA, the CDR3 is TGTGCCAGCAGTTTGGTCGCTAACTATGGCTACACCTTC. It specifies CASSLVANYGYTF.

This chain connects TRBV10-3 to TRBJ2-5, with 12 bases identical to TRBD2. The junction had 9 bases not matched to a gene; V was cut back by 3 bases and J by 4 bases. Germline values: CDR1 ENHRY, CDR2 SYGVKD. The CDR3 totals 17 residues. CDR3 sequence: CAISETSGGLPRETQYF. The CDR3 DNA is TGTGCCATCAGTGAAACTAGCGGGGGGCTCCCTAGAGAGACCCAGTACTTC.

This clone was seen a few times. The chain employs TRBV19 and TRBJ1-5; 7 nucleotides align to TRBD1. Unmatched junction bases numbered 9, after V lost 6 bases and J lost 4 bases. The germline V gene has CDR1 LNHDA and CDR2 SQIVND (reference sequence). This CDR3 region has 15 residues. The CDR3 region is CASSPSGGENQPQHF. CDR3 nucleotide sequence: TGTGCCAGTAGCCCCTCAGGGGGTGAGAATCAGCCCCAGCATTTT.

The chain recombines TRBV6-6 with TRBJ1-4; D is unresolved. With 7 bases removed from V and 4 bases from J, the gap between germline ends came to 10 bases. In germline, CDR1 is MNHNY, CDR2 SVGAGI (reference sequence). The CDR3 is 13 residues long. The CDR3 DNA follows: TGTGCCAGCATCAAGGAGCTTAATGAAAAACTGTTTTTT. This encodes CASIKELNEKLFF.

The chain links TRBV7-2 to TRBJ1-6, with a tentative D call TRBD1 (5 bases). The V end was cut by 4 bases, the J end by 2 bases, with 12 bases between. CDR3 length: 16 residues. Germline values: CDR1 SGHTA, CDR2 FQGNSA. CDR3 amino acids: CASSSLGDTYNSPLHF. The DNA for the CDR3 is TGTGCCAGCAGCTCCCTGGGGGATACCTATAATTCACCCCTCCACTTT.

V and J are TRBV28 and TRBJ2-4; D ambiguous. Germline assignment: CDR1 MDHEN and CDR2 SYDVKM. The CDR3 contains 21 residues. The V and J ends lost 5 bases and 0 bases respectively, with 29 bases between them. The CDR3 DNA follows: TGTGCCAGCAGTCCTACACCGACCTACCCTTTAAACACAATAGCCAAAAACATTCAGTACTTC. Its protein is CASSPTPTYPLNTIAKNIQYF.

The chain joins TRBV5-1 to TRBJ2-5, with D possibly TRBD1 on 6 matching bases. The germline CDR1 and CDR2 sequences are SGHRS and YFSETQ. The length of the CDR3 is 12 residues. Trimming removed 9 bases at V and 1 base at J, with 10 bases between. CDR3: CATGQTQETQYF. The CDR3 DNA sequence: TGCGCCACCGGACAGACCCAAGAGACCCAGTACTTC.

This rearrangement joins TRBV30 to TRBJ1-4, with D maybe TRBD1 (6 bases). Trimming shortened V by 0 bases and J by 8 bases, and 13 bases separated the two germline ends. Germline values: CDR1 GTSNPN, CDR2 SVGIG (reference sequence). The CDR3 consists of 14 residues. The CDR3 is CAWSVRGWPEKLFF. The CDR3 DNA sequence: TGTGCCTGGAGTGTAAGGGGGTGGCCAGAAAAACTGTTTTTT.

The chain employs TRBV18 and TRBJ2-7; 9 bases fit TRBD2. The CDR3 contains 15 residues. Germline V gene lookup returns CDR1 KGHSH and CDR2 LQKENI. The junction had 9 bases not matched to a gene; V was cut back by 3 bases and J by 6 bases. The CDR3: CASSPPGTSSSEQYF. The CDR3 region has the DNA TGTGCCAGCTCACCTCCCGGGACTAGCTCGTCCGAGCAGTACTTC.

The chain recombines TRBV30 with TRBJ1-3, with D unresolved. V was shortened by 0 bases and J by 3 bases, with 3 bases between the two germline ends. The CDR3 sequence is 12 residues long. Germline V lookup: CDR1 GTSNPN, CDR2 SVGIG (reference sequence). The CDR3 sequence: CAWSVLGNTIYF. CDR3 DNA: TGTGCCTGGAGTGTACTTGGAAACACCATATATTTT.

The V call is TRBV7-6, the J call TRBJ2-7; TRBD1 agrees at 7 bases. The CDR3 loop spans 15 amino acids. The trim removed 1 base at V and 3 bases at J, leaving 6 bases unmatched. Germline V gives CDR1 SGHVS, CDR2 FNYEAQ. The CDR3 is CASSLDDRVGYEQYF. The CDR3 nucleotides read TGTGCCAGCAGCTTAGACGACAGGGTGGGCTACGAGCAGTACTTC.

The rearrangement joins TRBV2 to TRBJ2-7, with D possibly TRBD2 on 7 matching bases. V was shortened by 7 bases and J by 7 bases, with 17 bases between the two germline ends. Germline CDR1 is SNHLY and CDR2 is FYNNEI. The length of the CDR3 is 13 residues. The CDR3 bases are TGTGCCAGCATCCCGGGGGGCCTGGGGGAGCAGTACTTC. This encodes CASIPGGLGEQYF.

The chain employs TRBV2 and TRBJ1-1; TRBD1 aligns across 8 bases. This CDR3 contains 15 residues. The V and J ends lost 6 bases and 6 bases, in that order; junction bases with no gene match: 12. CDR1 is SNHLY, CDR2 FYNNEI, per germline. The CDR3 DNA reads TGTGCCAGCAGAGAGGACAGGGCGCTAATCGCTGAAGCTTTCTTT. It is translated as CASREDRALIAEAFF.

The V call is TRBV7-2, the J call TRBJ1-5; the D gene is possibly TRBD1 (5 bases). Trimming removed 1 base from V and 0 bases from J, with 13 bases in between. Germline CDR1 and CDR2: SGHTA and FQGNSA. The CDR3 has 17 residues. The DNA of the CDR3 is TGTGCCAGCAGCTTAGGCGGTCGGGGCACTAGCAATCAGCCCCAGCATTTT. Translated: CASSLGGRGTSNQPQHF.

V and J are TRBV6-1 and TRBJ2-5, with 9 positions matching TRBD2. Unmatched junction bases numbered 2, after V lost 7 bases and J lost 5 bases. CDR3 length: 12 amino acids. Germline assignment: CDR1 MNHNS and CDR2 SASEGT. CDR3 protein: CASMSGGETQYF. The CDR3 DNA follows: TGTGCCAGCATGAGCGGGGGGGAGACCCAGTACTTC.

This sequence joins TRBV7-2 and TRBJ2-5; 13 bases fit TRBD2. There are 18 residues in the CDR3. Germline loops: CDR1 SGHTA, CDR2 FQGNSA. V shed 2 bases, J shed 1 base, and the junction held 7 bases outside the gene matches. CDR3 protein: CASSLSLAGGRIQETQYF. The DNA of the CDR3 is TGTGCCAGCAGCTTATCACTAGCGGGGGGGCGGATCCAAGAGACCCAGTACTTC.

The chain recombines TRBV28 with TRBJ2-3; TRBD2 agrees at 12 bases. The germline CDR1 and CDR2 sequences are MDHEN and SYDVKM. Losses at the gene ends were 4 bases for V and 5 bases for J; bases not matched to a gene: 4. This CDR3 is 15 amino acids long. CDR3 sequence (DNA): TGTGCCAGCAGTTCTAGCGGGAGGGCCGTAGATACGCAGTATTTT. This encodes CASSSSGRAVDTQYF.

In this sample, this clone turned up once. In the same sample, other DNA sequences code for this CDR3. J is TRBJ2-5 and V is TRBV30; D ambiguous. Between the trimmed V and J ends, which lost 4 bases and 5 bases, there was a span of 11 bases. This CDR3 spans 12 amino acids. Per the germline V gene, CDR1 is GTSNPN and CDR2 is SVGIG (reference sequence). The CDR3 is CAWTRLGETQYF. CDR3 coding DNA: TGTGCCTGGACCAGGTTGGGGGAGACCCAGTACTTC.

The chain employs TRBV9 and TRBJ2-3; D may be TRBD1 (5 bases). The CDR3 has 13 residues. V lost 4 bases and J 1 base, leaving 7 bases between the germline ends. Germline V gives CDR1 SGDLS, CDR2 YYNGEE. The CDR3 coding sequence is TGTGCCAGCAGCCCACAGGGCACAGATACGCAGTATTTT. It translates to CASSPQGTDTQYF.

The rearrangement links TRBV5-6 to TRBJ1-3; D gene ambiguous. This CDR3 comprises 15 residues. Deletions cut 0 bases from V and 2 bases from J, with 9 bases between. Germline CDR1 is SGHDT and CDR2 is YYEEEE. CDR3 DNA sequence: TGTGCCAGCAGCTTGGCCTTGGGAACTGGAAACACCATATATTTT. Translated: CASSLALGTGNTIYF.

The chain couples TRBV19 to TRBJ2-3, with no clear D. CDR1 LNHDA and CDR2 SQIVND come from the germline V gene (reference sequence). V was clipped by 1 base and J by 2 bases, with 7 bases between them. This CDR3 comprises 14 residues. This CDR3 is CASSIARDTDTQYF. The CDR3 nucleotides are TGTGCCAGTAGTATAGCCCGAGACACAGATACGCAGTATTTT.